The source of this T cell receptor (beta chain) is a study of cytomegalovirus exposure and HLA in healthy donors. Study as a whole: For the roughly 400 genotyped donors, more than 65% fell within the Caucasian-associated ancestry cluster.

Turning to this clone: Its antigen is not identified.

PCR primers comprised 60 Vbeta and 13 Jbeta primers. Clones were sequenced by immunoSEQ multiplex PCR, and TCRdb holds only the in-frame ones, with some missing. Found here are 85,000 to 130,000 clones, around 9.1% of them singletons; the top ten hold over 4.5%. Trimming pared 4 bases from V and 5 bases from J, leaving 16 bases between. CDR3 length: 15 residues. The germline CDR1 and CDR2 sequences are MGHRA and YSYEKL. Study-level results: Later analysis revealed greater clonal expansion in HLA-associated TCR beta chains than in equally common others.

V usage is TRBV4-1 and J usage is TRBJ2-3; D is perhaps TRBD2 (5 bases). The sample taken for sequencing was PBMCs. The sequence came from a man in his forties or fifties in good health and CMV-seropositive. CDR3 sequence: CASSPVRGRGDTQYF. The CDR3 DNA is TGCGCCAGCAGCCCAGTGAGAGGCCGGGGAGATACGCAGTATTTT.